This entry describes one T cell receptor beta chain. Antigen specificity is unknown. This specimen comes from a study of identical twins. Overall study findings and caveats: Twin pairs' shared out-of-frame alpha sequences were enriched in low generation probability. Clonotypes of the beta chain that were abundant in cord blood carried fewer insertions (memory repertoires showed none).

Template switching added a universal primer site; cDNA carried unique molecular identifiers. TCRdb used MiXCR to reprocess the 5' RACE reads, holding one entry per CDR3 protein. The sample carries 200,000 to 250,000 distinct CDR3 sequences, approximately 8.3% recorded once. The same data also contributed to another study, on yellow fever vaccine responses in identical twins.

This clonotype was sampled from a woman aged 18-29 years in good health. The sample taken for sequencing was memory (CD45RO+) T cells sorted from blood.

The CDR3 is CASGKRTGLVETQYF. Written as DNA, the CDR3 is TGTGCCAGCGGGAAGCGGACAGGGTTAGTAGAGACCCAGTACTTC. The chain recombines TRBV12-3 or TRBV12-4 with TRBJ2-5; the match to TRBD1 covers 8 bases. With 8 bases clipped from V and 4 bases from J, the junction kept 12 bases outside the gene matches. The CDR3 has 15 amino acids.